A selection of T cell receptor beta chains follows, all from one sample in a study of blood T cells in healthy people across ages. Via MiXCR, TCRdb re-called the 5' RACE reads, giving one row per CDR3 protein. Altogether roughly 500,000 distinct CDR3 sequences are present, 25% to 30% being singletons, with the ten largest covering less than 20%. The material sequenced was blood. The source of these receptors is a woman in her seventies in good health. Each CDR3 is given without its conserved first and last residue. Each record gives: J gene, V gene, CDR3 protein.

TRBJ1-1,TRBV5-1,ASSLAAGTGGTEAF
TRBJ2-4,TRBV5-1,ASSTGPRGGGNIQY
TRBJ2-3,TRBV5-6,ASSPTRGTDTQY
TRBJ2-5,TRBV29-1,SVDGDSTGETQY
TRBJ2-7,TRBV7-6,ASSPRQGAGYEQY
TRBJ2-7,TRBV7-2,ASSSPGTATYEQY
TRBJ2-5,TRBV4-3,ASSQMGAQETQY
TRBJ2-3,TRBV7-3,ASSLDRGMNTQY
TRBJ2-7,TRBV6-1,ASTDQGAGLPGSYEQY
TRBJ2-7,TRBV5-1,ASSPRVEGGSYEQY
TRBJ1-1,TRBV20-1,SASGVGAF
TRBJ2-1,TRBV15,ATSRVPRADEQF
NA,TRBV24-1,ATSKAGAYEQY
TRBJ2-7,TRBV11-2,ASSLPSGAISYVQY
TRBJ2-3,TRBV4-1,ASSQETSPSTDTQY
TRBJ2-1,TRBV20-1,SAAPRAYNEQF
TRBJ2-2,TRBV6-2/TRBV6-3,ASSSIPGLAGDANTGELF
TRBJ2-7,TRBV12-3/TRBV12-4,ASTLRGSRSYEQY
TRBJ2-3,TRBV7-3,ASSLSGDRGLEAQY
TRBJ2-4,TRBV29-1,SVSAPENIQY
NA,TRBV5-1,ASSLVVDQETQY
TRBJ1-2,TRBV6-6,ASSDTSGATNYGYT